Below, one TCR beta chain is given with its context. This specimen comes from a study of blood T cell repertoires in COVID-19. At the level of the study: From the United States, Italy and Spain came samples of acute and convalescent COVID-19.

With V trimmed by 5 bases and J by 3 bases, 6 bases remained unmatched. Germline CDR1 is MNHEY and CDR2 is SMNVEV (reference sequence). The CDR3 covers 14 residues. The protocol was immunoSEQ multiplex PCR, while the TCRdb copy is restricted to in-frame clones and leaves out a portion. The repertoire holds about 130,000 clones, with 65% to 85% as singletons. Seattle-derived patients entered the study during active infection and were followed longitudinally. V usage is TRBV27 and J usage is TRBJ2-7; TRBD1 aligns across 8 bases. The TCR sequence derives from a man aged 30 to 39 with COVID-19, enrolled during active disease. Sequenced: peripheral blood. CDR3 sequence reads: CASSHKDRDYEQYF. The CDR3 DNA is TGTGCCAGCAGTCACAAGGACAGGGACTACGAGCAGTACTTC.